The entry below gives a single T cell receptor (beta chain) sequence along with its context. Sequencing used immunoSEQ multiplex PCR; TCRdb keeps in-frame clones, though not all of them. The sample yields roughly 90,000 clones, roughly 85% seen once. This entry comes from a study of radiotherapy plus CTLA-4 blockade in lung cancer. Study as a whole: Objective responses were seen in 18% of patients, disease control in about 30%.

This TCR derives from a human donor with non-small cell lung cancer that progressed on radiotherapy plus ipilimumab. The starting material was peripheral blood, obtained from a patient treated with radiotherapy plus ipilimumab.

This chain's CDR3 is CASRGQGAYQPQHF. CDR3 bases: TGTGCCAGTAGGGGACAGGGGGCGTATCAGCCCCAGCATTTT. This chain connects TRBV19 to TRBJ1-5; TRBD1 matches 12 bases. With V trimmed by 6 bases and J by 5 bases, 2 bases remained unmatched. The germline CDR1 and CDR2 sequences are LNHDA and SQIVND (reference sequence). The CDR3 covers 14 residues.